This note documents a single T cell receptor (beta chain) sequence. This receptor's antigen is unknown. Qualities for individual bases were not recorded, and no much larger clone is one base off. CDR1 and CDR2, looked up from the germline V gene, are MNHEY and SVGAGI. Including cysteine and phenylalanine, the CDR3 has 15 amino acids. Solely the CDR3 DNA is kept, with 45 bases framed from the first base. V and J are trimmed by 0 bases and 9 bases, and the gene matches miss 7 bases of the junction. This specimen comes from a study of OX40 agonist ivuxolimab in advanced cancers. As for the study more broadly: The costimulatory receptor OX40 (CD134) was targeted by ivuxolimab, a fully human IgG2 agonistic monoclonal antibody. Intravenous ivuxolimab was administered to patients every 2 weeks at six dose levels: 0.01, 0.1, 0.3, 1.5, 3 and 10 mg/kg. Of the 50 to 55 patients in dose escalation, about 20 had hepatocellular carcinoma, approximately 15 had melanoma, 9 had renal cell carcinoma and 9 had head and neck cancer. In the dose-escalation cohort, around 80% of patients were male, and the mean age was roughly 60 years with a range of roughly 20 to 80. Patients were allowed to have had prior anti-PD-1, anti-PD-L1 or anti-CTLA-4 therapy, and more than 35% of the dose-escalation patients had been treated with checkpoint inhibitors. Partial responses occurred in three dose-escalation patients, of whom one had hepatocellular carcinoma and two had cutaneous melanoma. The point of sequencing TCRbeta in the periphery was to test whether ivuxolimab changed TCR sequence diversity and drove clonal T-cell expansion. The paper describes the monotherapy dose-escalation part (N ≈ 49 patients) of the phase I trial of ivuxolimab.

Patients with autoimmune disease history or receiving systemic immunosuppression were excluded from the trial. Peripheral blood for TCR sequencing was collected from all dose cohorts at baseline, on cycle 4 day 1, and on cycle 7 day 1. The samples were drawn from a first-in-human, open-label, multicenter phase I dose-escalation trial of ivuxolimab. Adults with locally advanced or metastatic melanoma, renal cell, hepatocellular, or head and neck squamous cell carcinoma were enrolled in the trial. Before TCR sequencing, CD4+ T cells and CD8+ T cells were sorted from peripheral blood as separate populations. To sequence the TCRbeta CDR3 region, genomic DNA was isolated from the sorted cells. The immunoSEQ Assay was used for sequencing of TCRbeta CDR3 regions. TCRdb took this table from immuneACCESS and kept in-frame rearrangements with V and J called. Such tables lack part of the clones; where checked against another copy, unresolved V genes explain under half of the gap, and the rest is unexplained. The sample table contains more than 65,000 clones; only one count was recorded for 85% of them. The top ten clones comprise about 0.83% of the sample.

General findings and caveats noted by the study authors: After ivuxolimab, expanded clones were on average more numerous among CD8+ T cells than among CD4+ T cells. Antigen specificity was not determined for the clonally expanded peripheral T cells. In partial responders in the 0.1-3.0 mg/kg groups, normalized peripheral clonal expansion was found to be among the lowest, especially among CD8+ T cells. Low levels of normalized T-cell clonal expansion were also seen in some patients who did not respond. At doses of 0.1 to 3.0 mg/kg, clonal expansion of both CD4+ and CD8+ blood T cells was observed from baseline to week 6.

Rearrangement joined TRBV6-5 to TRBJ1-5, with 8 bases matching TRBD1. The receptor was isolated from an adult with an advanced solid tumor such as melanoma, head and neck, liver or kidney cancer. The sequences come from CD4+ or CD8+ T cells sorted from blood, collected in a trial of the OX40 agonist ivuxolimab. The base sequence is TGTGCCAGCAGTTACTCTCTACAGGGGGGATGGCCCCAGCATTTT. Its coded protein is CASSYSLQGGWPQHF.